Sequencing of this T cell receptor beta chain was carried out in a study of Graves' ophthalmopathy and Graves' hyperthyroidism. CDR3 length equals 12 residues. Germline lookup yields CDR1 MNHEY and CDR2 SVGEGT. The V end was cut by 6 bases, the J end by 7 bases, with 12 bases between. This clonotype was detected ten times or more. Among the hyperthyroidism patients, all were newly diagnosed, aged 18 to 65, with under 2 months' duration. Excluded were patients with other autoimmune diseases, uncontrolled infections, pregnancy or lactation. Patients were diagnosed from clinical symptoms, serum thyroxine, TRAb, thyroid ultrasound and orbital computed tomography. RNA transcripts yielded amplified TCR beta CDR3 regions. HTBI primers were employed in first-round RT-PCR, then a second-round multiplex PCR followed. Using its own MiXCR run on the multiplex PCR reads, TCRdb lists one record per CDR3 protein. Among 500,000 to 600,000 distinct CDR3 sequences listed, 39% were seen once.

The J gene is TRBJ2-5, the V gene TRBV6-2 or TRBV6-3; unclear D gene. The origin of this receptor is an adult man with Graves' hyperthyroidism. The sample consisted of peripheral blood or thyroid tissue (not recorded which). CDR3 amino acids: CASSPRFGTQYF. The CDR3 nucleotides are TGTGCCAGCAGCCCCCGTTTCGGGACCCAGTACTTC.